This TCR beta chain was identified during a study of CD8+CD57+ T cells in acquired aplastic anemia. Background on the study: Sorted CD4+ and CD8+ cells gave an average of about 3 ug of DNA.

Patients chosen for sequencing had CD8+CD57+ cells that had expanded, as shown by flow cytometry. The V end lost 8 bases, the J end lost 6 bases, and 6 bases lay between the germline ends. The CDR3 extends over 10 amino acids. The germline gives CDR1 ENHRY, CDR2 SYGVKD. The TCR beta profiling, which covered VDJ combination and CDR3 sequence, was carried out using genomic DNA as the template. TCRdb re-analysed the reads in MiXCR, keeping a single row per CDR3 protein. This sample carries 150,000 to 200,000 distinct CDR3 sequences, approximately 48% of them seen once, and the ten largest clones take under 2%.

Sample: sorted CD4+, CD8+, or CD8+CD57+ T cells (not recorded which) from PBMCs. The TCR originated in a human donor with aplastic anemia. The chain has TRBV10-3 and TRBJ2-3; D is unresolved. As DNA, the CDR3 is TGTGCCATCCCCAACGATACGCAGTATTTT. It specifies CAIPNDTQYF.